This T cell receptor (beta chain) was captured by sequencing in a study of response to subunit inactivated influenza vaccine. TCRdb ran MiXCR on the RT-PCR reads and lists one entry per CDR3 protein. The sample lists about 530,000 distinct CDR3 sequences, 13% seen once, with around 13% in the top ten. The sample holds a few counts of this clonotype. Its antigen is unknown. Study-level findings and limits: Authors suggested each seasonal influenza vaccination recruits few new T cells.

With V trimmed by 4 bases and J by 7 bases, 8 bases remained unmatched. From germline, CDR1 is SGHTA and CDR2 FQGNSA. There are 14 residues in the CDR3. This receptor was identified in a man in his fifties who received an inactivated influenza vaccine. This sequence joins TRBV7-2 and TRBJ1-2; TRBD1 agrees at 8 bases. Material: PBMCs from blood, obtained around seven weeks after vaccination. In DNA, the CDR3 is TGTGCCAGCAGCTCGATGGACAGGGCTGGTGGCTACACCTTC. Amino acids: CASSSMDRAGGYTF.